This TCR beta chain stems from a study of blood T cell repertoires in COVID-19. Study background: The United States, Italy and Spain provided the acute and convalescent COVID-19 samples. From T cells, B-cell-depleted T cells, or PBMCs came the material, which was cDNA or gDNA.

Profiled with immunoSEQ multiplex PCR; TCRdb holds only in-frame clones, not every one. The table records 390,000 or so clones, 75% to 90% of them present only once. Participant ages covered about 18 to 95 years across 25 or so US areas. The study counted Cohort 3 donors as recovered given two negative PCRs, clearance, or symptom resolution. The V gene's germline CDR1 is SGDLS and CDR2 YYNGEE. The CDR3 runs to 16 residues. V lost 0 bases and J 7 bases, leaving 18 bases between the germline ends. The sequence was collected from a man between 18 and 29 years old who had recovered from COVID-19. Sequencing was carried out using PBMCs or T cells enriched from blood (not recorded which). The gene calls are TRBV9 and TRBJ2-3, with D possibly being TRBD2 (5 bases). The chain's CDR3 is CASSVGSGLMGNTQYF. CDR3 coding DNA: TGTGCCAGCAGCGTAGGCAGCGGCTTAATGGGGAATACGCAGTATTTT.